The entry below gives a single TCR beta chain sequence along with its context. This CDR3 is 15 amino acids long. Germline V CDR1 and CDR2: KGHSH, LQKENI. J lost 0 bases, V lost 5 bases, and 6 bases had no gene match. These data are taken from a study of blood T cell repertoires in COVID-19. TCRdb's table, derived via immunoSEQ multiplex PCR, lists solely in-frame clones and lacks some. The table has roughly 400,000 clones, approximately 89% seen once; the top ten hold 1.5% to 2%. The clonotype originates from a woman aged 25 to 39 who had recovered from COVID-19. The chain joins TRBV18 to TRBJ1-1, with TRBD1 matching over 7 bases. Specimen: PBMCs or T cells enriched from blood (not recorded which). The DNA of the CDR3 is TGTGCCAGCTCAACGGCCGGGACAGTGAACACTGAAGCTTTCTTT. As protein: CASSTAGTVNTEAFF.